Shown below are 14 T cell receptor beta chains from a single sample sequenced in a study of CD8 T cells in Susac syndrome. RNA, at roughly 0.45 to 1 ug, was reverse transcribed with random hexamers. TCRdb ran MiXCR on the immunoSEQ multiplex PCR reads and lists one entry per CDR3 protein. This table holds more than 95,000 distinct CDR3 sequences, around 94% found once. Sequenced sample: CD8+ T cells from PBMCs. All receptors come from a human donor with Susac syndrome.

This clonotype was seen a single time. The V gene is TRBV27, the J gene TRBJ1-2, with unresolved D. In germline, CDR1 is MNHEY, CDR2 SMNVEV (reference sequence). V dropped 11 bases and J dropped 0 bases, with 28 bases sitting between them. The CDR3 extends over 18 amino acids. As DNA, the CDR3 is TGTGCCCCATTGTCGAAAAGCTCCCTTGGAGAGGCTAACTATGGCTACACCTTC. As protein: CAPLSKSSLGEANYGYTF.

CDR3 in amino acids: CASSLVGFQETQYF. The CDR3 coding sequence is TGTGCCAGCAGCCTTGTAGGATTCCAAGAGACCCAGTACTTC. The gene calls are TRBV7-2 and TRBJ2-5, with unresolved D. Trimming took off 5 bases at V and 1 base at J, with 11 bases between the two ends. The CDR3 covers 14 residues. Germline V CDR1 and CDR2: SGHTA, FQGNSA.

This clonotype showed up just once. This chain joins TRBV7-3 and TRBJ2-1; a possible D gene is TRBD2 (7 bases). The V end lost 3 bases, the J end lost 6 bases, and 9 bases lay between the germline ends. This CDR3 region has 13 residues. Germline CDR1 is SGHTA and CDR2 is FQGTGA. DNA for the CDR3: TGTGCCAGCAGCTTCGGGGGGCCCAATGAGCAGTTCTTC. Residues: CASSFGGPNEQFF. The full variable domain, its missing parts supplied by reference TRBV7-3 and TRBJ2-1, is GAGVSQTPSNKVTEKGKYVELRCDPISGHTALYWYRQSLGQGPEFLIYFQGTGAADDSGLPNDRFFAVRPEGSVSTLKIQRTERGDSAVYLCASSFGGPNEQFFGPGTRLTVL.

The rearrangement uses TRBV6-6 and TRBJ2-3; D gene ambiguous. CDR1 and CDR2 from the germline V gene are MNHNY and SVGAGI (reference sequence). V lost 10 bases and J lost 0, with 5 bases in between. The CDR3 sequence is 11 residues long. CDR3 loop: CATSSTDTQYF. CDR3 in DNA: TGTGCCACCTCGAGCACAGATACGCAGTATTTT.

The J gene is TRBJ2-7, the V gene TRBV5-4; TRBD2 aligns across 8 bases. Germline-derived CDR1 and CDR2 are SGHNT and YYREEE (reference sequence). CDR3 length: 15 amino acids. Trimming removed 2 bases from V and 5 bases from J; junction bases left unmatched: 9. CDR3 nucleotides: TGTGCCAGCAGCTTTGAGGACGGGGGGGCGGACGAGCAGTACTTC. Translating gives CASSFEDGGADEQYF.

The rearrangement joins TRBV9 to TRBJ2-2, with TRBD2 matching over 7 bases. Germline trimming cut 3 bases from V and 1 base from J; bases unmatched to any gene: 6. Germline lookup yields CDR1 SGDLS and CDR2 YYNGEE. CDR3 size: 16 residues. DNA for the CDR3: TGTGCCAGCAGCGAGCCTAGCGGACAGAACACCGGGGAGCTGTTTTTT. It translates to CASSEPSGQNTGELFF.

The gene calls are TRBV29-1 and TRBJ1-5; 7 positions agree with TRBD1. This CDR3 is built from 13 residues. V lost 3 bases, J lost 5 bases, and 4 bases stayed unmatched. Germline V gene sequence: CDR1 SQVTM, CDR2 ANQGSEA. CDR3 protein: CSVEQGGDQPQHF. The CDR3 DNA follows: TGCAGCGTTGAGCAGGGGGGAGATCAGCCCCAGCATTTT.

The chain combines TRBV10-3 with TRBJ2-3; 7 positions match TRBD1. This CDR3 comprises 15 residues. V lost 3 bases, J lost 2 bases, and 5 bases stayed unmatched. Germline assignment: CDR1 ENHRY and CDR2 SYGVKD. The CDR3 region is CAISEPGTDTDTQYF. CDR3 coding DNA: TGTGCCATCAGTGAACCCGGGACAGACACAGATACGCAGTATTTT.

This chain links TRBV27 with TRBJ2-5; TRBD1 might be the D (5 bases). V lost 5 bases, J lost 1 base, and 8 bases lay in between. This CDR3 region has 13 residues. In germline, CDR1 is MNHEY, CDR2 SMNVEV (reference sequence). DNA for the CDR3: TGTGCCAGCAGTGGGGCCGCCCAAGAGACCCAGTACTTC. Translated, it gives CASSGAAQETQYF.

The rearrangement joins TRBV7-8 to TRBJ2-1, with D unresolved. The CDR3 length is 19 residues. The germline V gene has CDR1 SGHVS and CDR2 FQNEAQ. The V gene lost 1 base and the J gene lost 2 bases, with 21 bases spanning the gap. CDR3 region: CASSLGLVGTALTYNEQFF. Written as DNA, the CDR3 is TGTGCCAGCAGCTTAGGACTCGTAGGAACAGCCCTCACCTACAATGAGCAGTTCTTC.

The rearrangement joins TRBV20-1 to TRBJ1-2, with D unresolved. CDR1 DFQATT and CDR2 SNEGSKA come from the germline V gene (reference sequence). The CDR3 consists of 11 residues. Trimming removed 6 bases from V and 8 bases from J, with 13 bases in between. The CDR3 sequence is CSARTNAGYTF. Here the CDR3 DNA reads TGCAGTGCGCGGACCAACGCGGGCTACACCTTC.

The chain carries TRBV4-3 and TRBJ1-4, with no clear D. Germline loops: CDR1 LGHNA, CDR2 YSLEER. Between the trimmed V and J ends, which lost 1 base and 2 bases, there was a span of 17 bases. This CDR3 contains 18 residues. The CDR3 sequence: CASSQVGGFILTNEKLFF. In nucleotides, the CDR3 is TGCGCCAGCAGCCAAGTTGGAGGGTTCATTCTGACTAATGAAAAACTGTTTTTT.

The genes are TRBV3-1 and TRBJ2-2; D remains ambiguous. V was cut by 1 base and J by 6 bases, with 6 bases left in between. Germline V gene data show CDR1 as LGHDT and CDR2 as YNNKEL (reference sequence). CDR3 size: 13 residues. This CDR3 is CASSQGDAGELFF. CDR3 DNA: TGTGCCAGCAGCCAAGGGGATGCCGGGGAGCTGTTTTTT.

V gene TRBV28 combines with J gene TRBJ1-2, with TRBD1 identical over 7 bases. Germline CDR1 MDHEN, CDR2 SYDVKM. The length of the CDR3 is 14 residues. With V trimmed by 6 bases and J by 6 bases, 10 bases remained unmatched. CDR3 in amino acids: CASSIPGGDDGYTF. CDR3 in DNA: TGTGCCAGCAGCATCCCAGGGGGGGACGATGGCTACACCTTC.